This entry lists 16 T cell receptor beta chains sequenced from one sample in a study of regulatory T cells in long-lasting Graves disease. CDR3-region Arm-PCR and iRepertoire HTBI primers produced the TCR beta libraries. MiXCR, applied by TCRdb to the multiplex PCR reads, yields one record per CDR3 protein. The table shows hundreds of thousands of distinct CDR3 sequences, with 15% to 20% occurring only once. Sample time point: newly diagnosed GD, antithyroid drugs for less than 3 months. After RNA was extracted from PBMCs, the TCR library was made from it. This sample also belongs to another study, concerning T cells in Graves' hyperthyroidism and ophthalmopathy.

This sample comprised peripheral blood mononuclear cells (PBMCs), obtained at new diagnosis, from a patient treated with antithyroid drugs. The origin of the receptors is a woman in her twenties or thirties with Graves disease.

This clonotype was seen ten or more times. V and J are TRBV5-1 and TRBJ2-3, with 7 bases that match TRBD2. Germline V gene lookup returns CDR1 SGHRS and CDR2 YFSETQ. Trimming removed 7 bases from V and 1 base from J; junction bases left unmatched: 12. The length of the CDR3 is 16 residues. CDR3 region: CASGGVGTSRTDTQYF. CDR3 in DNA: TGCGCCAGCGGGGGGGTCGGGACTTCCCGCACAGATACGCAGTATTTT.

This rearrangement joins TRBV7-9 to TRBJ2-5, with D unresolved. The CDR3 consists of 15 residues. Germline CDR1 and CDR2: SEHNR and FQNEAQ (reference sequence). The V gene lost 1 base and the J gene lost 5 bases, with 14 bases spanning the gap. The CDR3: CASSLVSRSLETQYF. CDR3 nucleotides: TGTGCCAGCAGCTTAGTGTCACGGAGTCTGGAGACCCAGTACTTC.

The sample holds a few counts of this clonotype. The chain is built from TRBV18 and TRBJ2-7, with a tentative D call TRBD1 (5 bases). V dropped 2 bases and J dropped 2 bases, with 10 bases sitting between them. The length of the CDR3 is 14 residues. Per the germline V gene, CDR1 is KGHSH and CDR2 is LQKENI. CDR3 DNA sequence: TGTGCCAGCTCACCAAGTAAGGGGCCCTACGAGCAGTACTTC. Its protein product is CASSPSKGPYEQYF.

In this sample, this clonotype turned up many times. V gene TRBV12-3 or TRBV12-4 combines with J gene TRBJ1-2; D possibly corresponds to TRBD1 (5 bases). Between the trimmed V and J ends, which lost 10 bases and 0 bases, there was a span of 9 bases. The CDR3 extends over 12 amino acids. The CDR3 is CATGGANYGYTF. In nucleotides, the CDR3 is TGTGCCACTGGGGGAGCTAACTATGGCTACACCTTC.

This rearrangement joins TRBV27 to TRBJ1-5, with 7 bases fitting TRBD1. Germline CDR1 reads MNHEY; CDR2 reads SMNVEV (reference sequence). The CDR3 loop spans 15 amino acids. J was trimmed by 5 bases and V by 1 base; bases with no gene match: 5. CDR3 in amino acids: CASSLFADRYQPQHF. The CDR3 DNA reads as TGTGCCAGCAGTTTATTTGCGGACAGGTATCAGCCCCAGCATTTT.

A few counts support this clonotype. The chain couples TRBV6-1 to TRBJ2-3; D remains unclear. V lost 3 bases, J lost 7 bases, and 14 bases lay in between. This CDR3 region has 14 residues. CDR1 and CDR2 from the germline V gene are MNHNS and SASEGT. CDR3 amino acids: CASSDPLAGYTQYF. CDR3 nucleotides: TGTGCCAGCAGTGACCCATTGGCAGGTTATACGCAGTATTTT.

This clonotype was seen a handful of times. The germline gene is not matched at one end of the junction; a read error may be the cause. This chain joins TRBV29-1 and TRBJ1-4; D perhaps matches TRBD1 (5 bases). CDR1 is SQVTM and CDR2 is ANQGSEA in the germline V gene. This CDR3 spans 12 amino acids. CDR3 coding DNA: TGCAGCGTTAGGGGAGGGAATGAAGAACTGTTTTTT. Translation gives CSVRGGNEELFF.

Only a few counts were recorded for this clonotype. The chain combines TRBV20-1 with TRBJ1-1; D not resolved. V was clipped by 4 bases and J by 5 bases, with 8 bases between them. CDR3 length equals 11 residues. Germline-derived CDR1 and CDR2 are DFQATT and SNEGSKA (reference sequence). The DNA for the CDR3 is TGCAGTGCTATGAAGACGACTGAAGCTTTCTTT. This sequence encodes CSAMKTTEAFF.

This clonotype was seen at least ten times. The chain has TRBV11-2 and TRBJ2-7; no firm D call. Germline CDR1 reads SGHAT; CDR2 reads FQNNGV. The CDR3 is 13 residues long. Deletions cut 0 bases from V and 4 bases from J, with 7 bases between. The CDR3 nucleotides are TGTGCCAGCAGCTTAGACCTCCCTTACGAGCAGTACTTC. The encoded protein is CASSLDLPYEQYF. The full variable domain, with the rest looked up from reference TRBV11-2 and TRBJ2-7, is EAGVAQSPRYKIIEKRQSVAFWCNPISGHATLYWYQQILGQGPKLLIQFQNNGVVDDSQLPKDRFSAERLKGVDSTLKIQPAKLEDSAVYLCASSLDLPYEQYFGPGTRLTVT.

This clonotype came up a few times. The chain links TRBV20-1 to TRBJ1-4, with D possibly matching TRBD1 (5 bases). The CDR3 is made up of 13 amino acids. Trimming stripped 3 bases from V and 7 bases from J, with 12 bases between. Per the germline V gene, CDR1 is DFQATT and CDR2 is SNEGSKA (reference sequence). The CDR3 DNA follows: TGCAGTGCTAGTGAGGGGTTCGGTGAAAAACTGTTTTTT. Amino acids: CSASEGFGEKLFF.

This clonotype was detected ten times or more. The rearrangement joins TRBV7-3 to TRBJ2-3; 9 bases align to TRBD1. The DNA end lines up better with TRBJ2-5; the J call may be wrong. CDR3 length: 15 residues. Germline loops: CDR1 SGHTA, CDR2 FQGTGA. The CDR3 loop is CASSPQGAKVETQYF. CDR3 sequence (DNA): TGTGCCAGCAGTCCACAGGGGGCGAAGGTGGAGACCCAGTACTTC.

In this sample, this clonotype turned up a few times. The rearrangement joins TRBV18 to TRBJ2-5; D is undetermined. The ends were cut back, 0 bases at V and 4 bases at J, with 12 bases in the middle. This CDR3 comprises 15 residues. CDR1 and CDR2 (germline): KGHSH, LQKENI. The CDR3 coding sequence is TGTGCCAGCTCACCACCCCACTCCGAAGGAGAGACCCAGTACTTC. Translation: CASSPPHSEGETQYF.

The chain uses TRBV12-3 or TRBV12-4 and TRBJ1-5, with 8 bases matching TRBD1. The CDR3 length is 15 residues. The junction had 13 bases not matched to a gene; V was cut back by 6 bases and J by 9 bases. CDR3 in DNA: TGTGCCAGCAGACCCGGGACAGGTCGATTGGGGCCCCAGCATTTT. Its translation: CASRPGTGRLGPQHF.

At least ten counts were recorded for this clonotype. V gene TRBV6-2 or TRBV6-3 combines with J gene TRBJ2-7; D remains ambiguous. V shed 0 bases and J shed 6 bases, with 6 bases lying between them. CDR3 length: 12 amino acids. CDR1 is MNHEY, CDR2 SVGEGT, per germline. This chain's CDR3 is CASSYSGSEQYF. CDR3 DNA sequence: TGTGCCAGCAGTTACTCGGGATCCGAGCAGTACTTC.

This clonotype was seen at least ten times. This chain connects TRBV5-1 to TRBJ2-7, with D uncertain. V was cut by 4 bases and J by 7 bases, with 15 bases left in between. Germline CDR1 is SGHRS and CDR2 is YFSETQ. This CDR3 has 13 amino acids. This CDR3 reads CASSPDGPREQYF. The CDR3 region has the DNA TGCGCCAGCAGCCCGGACGGACCGAGGGAGCAGTACTTC.

This clonotype was recorded many times. This chain links TRBV3-1 with TRBJ2-3; D call uncertain. V dropped 4 bases and J dropped 5 bases, with 10 bases sitting between them. The CDR3 totals 13 residues. CDR1 and CDR2 (germline): LGHDT, YNNKEL (reference sequence). CDR3 in amino acids: CASSRSAKDTQYF. As DNA, the CDR3 is TGTGCCAGCAGCCGTTCCGCCAAAGATACGCAGTATTTT.